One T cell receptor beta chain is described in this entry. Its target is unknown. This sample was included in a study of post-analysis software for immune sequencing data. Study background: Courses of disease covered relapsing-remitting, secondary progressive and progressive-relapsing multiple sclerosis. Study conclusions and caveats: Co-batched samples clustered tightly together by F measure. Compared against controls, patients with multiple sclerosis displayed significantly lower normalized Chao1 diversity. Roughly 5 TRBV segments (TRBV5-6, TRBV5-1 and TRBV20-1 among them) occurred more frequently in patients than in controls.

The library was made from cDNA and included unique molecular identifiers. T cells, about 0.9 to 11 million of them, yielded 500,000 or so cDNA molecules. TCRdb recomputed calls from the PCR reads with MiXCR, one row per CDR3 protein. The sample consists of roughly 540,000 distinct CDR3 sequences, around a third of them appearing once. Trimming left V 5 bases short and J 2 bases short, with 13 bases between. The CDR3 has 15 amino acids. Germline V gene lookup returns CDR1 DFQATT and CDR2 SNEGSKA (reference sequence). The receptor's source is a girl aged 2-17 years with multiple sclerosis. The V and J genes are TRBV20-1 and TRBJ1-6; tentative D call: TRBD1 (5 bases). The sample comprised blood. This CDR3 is CSAETGTPYNSPLHF. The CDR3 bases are TGCAGTGCTGAGACCGGGACGCCCTATAATTCACCCCTCCACTTT.